The clone carrying this T cell receptor beta chain came up a few times. Its antigen is unidentified. These data belong to a study of post-analysis software for immune sequencing data. Study overall: The cohort encompassed relapsing-remitting, secondary progressive and progressive-relapsing multiple sclerosis disease courses.

Each TCR beta cDNA library carried unique molecular identifiers. Each sample of roughly 0.9 to 11 million input T cells yielded about 500,000 cDNA molecules, so each molecule approximated one T cell. Each CDR3 protein gets one entry after TCRdb re-called the PCR reads with MiXCR. The data contain about 500,000 distinct CDR3 sequences, around 40% of them singletons. Whole-study results and caveats: Significantly lower normalized Chao1 diversity was seen in multiple sclerosis patients than in controls. TRBV segments more frequent in patients than in controls numbered roughly 5 and included TRBV5-6, TRBV5-1 and TRBV20-1. F-measure co-clustering was strong for batch-matched samples.

Germline assignment: CDR1 MNHEY and CDR2 SMNVEV (reference sequence). This CDR3 contains 15 residues. Between the trimmed V and J ends, which lost 0 bases and 7 bases, there was a span of 13 bases. The source of this sequence is a girl under 18 with multiple sclerosis. The chain uses TRBV27 and TRBJ2-1, with no clear D. Sequencing input: blood. The CDR3 DNA follows: TGTGCCAGCAGTTTATCAGGCAGGTCACAGAATGAGCAGTTCTTC. It codes for CASSLSGRSQNEQFF.